This section outlines one T cell receptor beta chain sequence together with its context. Antigen: not known. This entry comes from a study of cytomegalovirus exposure and HLA in healthy donors. General study points: Reportedly, a later analysis found an Asian-associated ancestry cluster had fewer N-insertions than the roughly 700-donor mean. Immune exposure information comprised only CMV serostatus.

In the PCR, 60 Vbeta and 13 Jbeta primers were used. Libraries were prepared by immunoSEQ multiplex PCR; TCRdb keeps only in-frame clonotypes and omits some of them. Of 200,000 to 250,000 clones in the sample, 75% to 85% were seen once. This CDR3 region has 14 residues. Germline V gene lookup returns CDR1 SGHAT and CDR2 FQNNGV. With 0 bases clipped from V and 4 bases from J, the junction kept 3 bases outside the gene matches. This clonotype originated in an older woman in good health and CMV-seropositive. Sample: PBMCs. This chain connects TRBV11-2 to TRBJ2-7, with 7 bases that match TRBD2. The CDR3 sequence: CASSLDLGGYEQYF. CDR3 sequence (DNA): TGTGCCAGCAGCTTAGATCTCGGGGGGTACGAGCAGTACTTC.